A single sample gave rise to the 27 T cell receptor beta chains below, sequenced in a study of blood T cell repertoires in COVID-19. Some clones are missing from TCRdb's copy, which holds only in-frame ones; the method was immunoSEQ multiplex PCR. The data hold over 150,000 clones, with around 89% observed a single time. The material sequenced was peripheral blood. Every receptor here comes from a man between 45 and 60 years old who had recovered from COVID-19.

The chain joins TRBV30 to TRBJ1-5; weak D call: TRBD1 (6 bases). The CDR3 covers 12 residues. Germline V lookup: CDR1 GTSNPN, CDR2 SVGIG (reference sequence). V shed 3 bases and J shed 4 bases, with 7 bases lying between them. CDR3 DNA: TGTGCCTGGAGACAGGGTAATCAGCCCCAGCATTTT. It translates to CAWRQGNQPQHF.

The chain has TRBV7-9 and TRBJ2-2; D is possibly TRBD2 (5 bases). Germline V lookup: CDR1 SEHNR, CDR2 FQNEAQ (reference sequence). Trimming shortened V by 3 bases and J by 5 bases, and 10 bases separated the two germline ends. The CDR3 consists of 14 residues. The chain's CDR3 is CASSLEAGTGELFF. CDR3 coding DNA: TGTGCCAGCAGCTTGGAGGCTGGAACCGGGGAGCTGTTTTTT.

The chain joins TRBV2 to TRBJ1-5; D is possibly TRBD1 (5 bases). CDR1 and CDR2 from the germline V gene are SNHLY and FYNNEI. CDR3 size: 16 residues. Trimming removed 6 bases at V and 2 bases at J, with 17 bases between. This CDR3 reads CASSQGMWGGNQPQHF. In DNA, the CDR3 is TGTGCCAGCAGCCAGGGAATGTGGGGGGGCAATCAGCCCCAGCATTTT.

V is TRBV9 and J is TRBJ1-6; TRBD1 matches at 10 bases. With 7 bases clipped from V and 8 bases from J, the junction kept 15 bases outside the gene matches. The V gene's germline CDR1 is SGDLS and CDR2 YYNGEE. The CDR3 runs 17 residues. The DNA of the CDR3 is TGTGCCAGCCCCCCGCGAGGGGACAGGGGCCGGGATTCACCCCTCCACTTT. Amino acids: CASPPRGDRGRDSPLHF.

Worth noting for this clone: This sample also contains other DNA sequences that code for the same CDR3. The CDR3 nucleotides are TGTGCCAGCTCTCCCGGACAGTCTGGGGCCAACGTCCTGACTTTC. Its translation: CASSPGQSGANVLTF. The genes are TRBV18 and TRBJ2-6; tentative D call: TRBD1 (6 bases). Germline CDR1 reads KGHSH; CDR2 reads LQKENI. Trimming removed 6 bases from V and 1 base from J, with 10 bases in between. The length of the CDR3 is 15 residues.

The J gene is TRBJ2-5, the V gene TRBV7-2, with TRBD2 as a possible D gene (6 bases). Germline V gene sequence: CDR1 SGHTA, CDR2 FQGNSA. The length of the CDR3 is 16 residues. V was shortened by 1 base and J by 5 bases, with 17 bases between the two germline ends. CDR3: CASSLVAGRAFETQYF. The CDR3 bases are TGTGCCAGCAGCTTAGTTGCGGGGCGGGCGTTCGAGACCCAGTACTTC.

The count of this clone is one. The V gene is TRBV6-5, the J gene TRBJ2-2, with D perhaps matching TRBD1 (5 bases). From germline, CDR1 is MNHEY and CDR2 SVGAGI. This CDR3 is built from 16 residues. Trimming removed 3 bases from V and 5 bases from J, with 16 bases in between. In nucleotides, the CDR3 is TGTGCCAGCAGTTATGAGGACATGCTGAGGACCGGGGAGCTGTTTTTT. Amino acids: CASSYEDMLRTGELFF.

This clone has just one count. The chain is built from TRBV6-2 or TRBV6-3 and TRBJ1-5; possibly TRBD1 for D (6 bases). The CDR3 has 16 amino acids. Germline V gene sequence: CDR1 MNHEY, CDR2 SVGEGT. V gave up 5 bases and J gave up 1 base, with 15 bases separating them. The CDR3 nucleotides read TGTGCCAGCAGTAAAACAGGGTGGGGAAGCAATCAGCCCCAGCATTTT. Translating it yields CASSKTGWGSNQPQHF.

The chain joins TRBV6-5 to TRBJ1-3, with D maybe TRBD1 (6 bases). Germline V lookup: CDR1 MNHEY, CDR2 SVGAGI. V was shortened by 6 bases and J by 2 bases, with 8 bases between the two germline ends. The CDR3 loop spans 13 amino acids. CDR3 sequence reads: CASSSGAGNTIYF. The DNA for the CDR3 is TGTGCCAGCAGCTCAGGGGCTGGAAACACCATATATTTT.

The J gene is TRBJ1-4, the V gene TRBV6-2 or TRBV6-3, with D unclear. Germline CDR1 reads MNHEY; CDR2 reads SVGEGT. The CDR3 loop spans 15 amino acids. The germline V and J ends were trimmed by 2 bases and 3 bases, with 10 bases remaining between them. The CDR3 sequence: CASSYEAGSNEKLFF. In nucleotides, the CDR3 is TGTGCCAGCAGTTACGAGGCGGGGTCTAATGAAAAACTGTTTTTT.

The gene calls are TRBV7-2 and TRBJ1-2; D ambiguous. This CDR3 is built from 12 residues. V shed 5 bases and J shed 8 bases, with 12 bases lying between them. CDR1 and CDR2 from the germline V gene are SGHTA and FQGNSA. The chain's CDR3 is CASSTPPLGYTF. In nucleotides, the CDR3 is TGTGCCAGCAGCACCCCCCCCCTAGGCTACACCTTC.

The sample holds a few counts of this clone. The chain has TRBV27 and TRBJ1-5; D ambiguous. Germline loops: CDR1 MNHEY, CDR2 SMNVEV (reference sequence). This CDR3 contains 13 residues. V lost 2 bases and J 6 bases, leaving 8 bases between the germline ends. This CDR3 is CASSLITGQPQHF. In DNA form, the CDR3 reads TGTGCCAGCAGTTTAATTACGGGTCAGCCCCAGCATTTT.

The J gene is TRBJ2-3, the V gene TRBV18; possibly TRBD1 for D (6 bases). Germline V gene lookup returns CDR1 KGHSH and CDR2 LQKENI. The CDR3 is 12 amino acids. The ends were cut back, 3 bases at V and 6 bases at J, with 7 bases in the middle. CDR3 in amino acids: CASSPGQDTQYF. The CDR3 DNA is TGTGCCAGCTCACCTGGACAGGATACGCAGTATTTT.

In its sample, this clone was seen once. The V and J genes are TRBV5-6 and TRBJ1-6; a possible D gene is TRBD1 (6 bases). Trimming took 3 bases from V and 6 from J, leaving 16 bases between them. The CDR3 extends over 16 amino acids. CDR1 and CDR2 from the germline V gene are SGHDT and YYEEEE. In DNA form, the CDR3 reads TGTGCCAGCAGCTCGGCCGGGGGGCGTTTTAATTCACCCCTCCACTTT. It specifies CASSSAGGRFNSPLHF.

The chain's CDR3 is CASSQIAGGADTQYF. The CDR3 region has the DNA TGTGCCAGCAGCCAAATAGCGGGAGGAGCAGATACGCAGTATTTT. The chain has TRBV14 and TRBJ2-3; TRBD2 matches 10 bases. V lost 2 bases and J lost 4; bases outside the gene matches: 3. CDR1 is SGHDN and CDR2 is FVKESK in the germline V gene. The CDR3 covers 15 residues.

The CDR3 sequence is CASKGQDFLNHEQYF. The CDR3 DNA reads TGTGCCAGCAAGGGACAGGACTTCCTTAACCACGAGCAGTACTTC. The chain joins TRBV6-5 to TRBJ2-7; TRBD1 aligns across 8 bases. V lost 7 bases, J lost 5 bases, and 13 bases stayed unmatched. The CDR3 spans 15 residues. The V gene's germline CDR1 is MNHEY and CDR2 SVGAGI.

V usage is TRBV10-2 and J usage is TRBJ1-1; 9 bases are shared with TRBD1. Unmatched junction bases numbered 4, after V lost 6 bases and J lost 11 bases. Germline CDR1 reads WSHSY; CDR2 reads SAAADI. CDR3 length: 11 amino acids. This chain's CDR3 is CASSRDRDAFF. The CDR3 DNA sequence: TGCGCCAGCAGCCGGGACAGGGACGCTTTCTTT.

This chain joins TRBV4-1 and TRBJ1-2; possibly TRBD1 for D (6 bases). CDR1 MGHRA and CDR2 YSYEKL come from the germline V gene. The CDR3 covers 13 residues. With 3 bases removed from V and 8 bases from J, the gap between germline ends came to 13 bases. The CDR3 sequence: CASSHPGVGGYTF. For the CDR3, the DNA is TGCGCCAGCAGCCATCCAGGGGTTGGCGGCTACACCTTC.

V is TRBV5-1 and J is TRBJ1-6; D is perhaps TRBD1 (6 bases). The CDR3 spans 15 residues. Germline V gene lookup returns CDR1 SGHRS and CDR2 YFSETQ. Trimming took 3 bases from V and 7 from J, leaving 14 bases between them. CDR3 DNA: TGCGCCAGCAGCTGGGACTGGGGGGGCAATTCACCCCTCCACTTT. Translating gives CASSWDWGGNSPLHF.

The chain couples TRBV29-1 to TRBJ1-2, with TRBD1 identical over 9 bases. The junction had 9 bases not matched to a gene; V was cut back by 6 bases and J by 4 bases. There are 14 residues in the CDR3. CDR1 and CDR2 from the germline V gene are SQVTM and ANQGSEA. The CDR3 region is CSVDKRDRAYGYTF. CDR3 in DNA: TGCAGCGTAGACAAGAGGGACAGGGCCTATGGCTACACCTTC.

This CDR3 reads CATASGTNNEQFF. The CDR3 DNA follows: TGTGCCACTGCTAGCGGGACTAACAATGAGCAGTTCTTC. The chain is built from TRBV2 and TRBJ2-1; TRBD2 matches 9 bases. CDR1 is SNHLY and CDR2 is FYNNEI in the germline V gene. CDR3 length: 13 amino acids. J gave up 5 bases and V 10 bases, and 6 bases lay outside the gene matches. Together with reference TRBV2 and TRBJ2-1, the CDR3 gives the full variable domain: EPEVTQTPSHQVTQMGQEVILRCVPISNHLYFYWYRQILGQKVEFLVSFYNNEISEKSEIFDDQFSVERPDGSNFTLKIRSTKLEDSAMYFCATASGTNNEQFFGPGTRLTVL.

The V and J genes are TRBV6-5 and TRBJ1-1; D gene uncertain. CDR3 size: 14 residues. Trimming removed 5 bases from V and 7 bases from J, with 17 bases in between. The germline V gene has CDR1 MNHEY and CDR2 SVGAGI. Here the CDR3 reads CASSRKTSHSEAFF. The CDR3 nucleotides are TGTGCCAGCAGTAGGAAGACCAGCCACAGTGAAGCTTTCTTT.

The chain recombines TRBV7-2 with TRBJ2-3; unclear D gene. The length of the CDR3 is 14 residues. Per the germline V gene, CDR1 is SGHTA and CDR2 is FQGNSA. V lost 5 bases and J lost 8, with 17 bases in between. Written as DNA, the CDR3 is TGTGCCAGCAGCCCGTCCTTACTCGGCGGTACGCAGTATTTT. Translated: CASSPSLLGGTQYF.

This sequence joins TRBV7-6 and TRBJ2-1; a possible D gene is TRBD1 (6 bases). V was pared by 6 bases and J by 8 bases, with 20 bases between. The CDR3 is 15 residues long. Germline CDR1 reads SGHVS; CDR2 reads FNYEAQ. The CDR3 protein is CASRNTPGTLDEQFF. The CDR3 nucleotides are TGTGCCAGCAGAAATACCCCCGGGACATTAGATGAGCAGTTCTTC.

The CDR3 region has the DNA TGTGCCAGCAGCGCGGACAGCCGGTCACCCCTCCACTTT. Residues: CASSADSRSPLHF. This rearrangement joins TRBV9 to TRBJ1-6, with a tentative D call TRBD1 (6 bases). Germline CDR1 SGDLS, CDR2 YYNGEE. The CDR3 runs 13 residues. V was shortened by 3 bases and J by 10 bases, with 11 bases between the two germline ends.

The rearrangement joins TRBV10-1 to TRBJ1-3, with 7 bases identical to TRBD1. This CDR3 has 14 amino acids. J was trimmed by 2 bases and V by 8 bases; bases with no gene match: 6. Germline assignment: CDR1 WNHNN and CDR2 SYGVQD (reference sequence). The CDR3 DNA is TGCGCCAGCTGGGGACAGATCCCTGGAAACACCATATATTTT. It specifies CASWGQIPGNTIYF.

The V gene is TRBV30, the J gene TRBJ2-3, with TRBD2 matching over 7 bases. V trimming: 5 bases; J trimming: 6 bases; junction bases outside the gene matches: 11. Looked up from germline, CDR1 is GTSNPN and CDR2 is SVGIG (reference sequence). The CDR3 consists of 14 residues. CDR3 sequence reads: CAWLARQGGDTQYF. DNA of the CDR3: TGTGCCTGGTTGGCTCGGCAGGGAGGGGATACGCAGTATTTT.